The present T cell receptor (beta chain) was sequenced within a study of blood T cell repertoires in COVID-19. Study-level information: Italy, Spain and the United States were the sources of the convalescent and acute COVID-19 samples. Nucleic acid was either cDNA or gDNA, and it came from T cells, B-cell-depleted T cells, or PBMCs.

Original processing notes: Estimation of nucleated cell counts was performed using reference gene primer amplification. Sequencing used immunoSEQ multiplex PCR; TCRdb keeps in-frame clones, though not all of them. That table gives V, J and clone size, and the DNA gave D and trimming. The table includes 250,000 to 350,000 clones, about 88% detected once. The CDR3 sequence is 16 residues long. V lost 5 bases, J lost 6 bases, and 20 bases lay in between. Germline V gene lookup returns CDR1 SGHVS and CDR2 FQNEAQ. The sample consisted of peripheral blood. The source of this sequence is a woman aged 60-75 years with acute or convalescent COVID-19. The chain employs TRBV7-8 and TRBJ2-1; D might be TRBD2 (7 bases). For the CDR3, the DNA is TGTGCCAGCAGCCTCGTGGAAAGAGGGGGGGGCAATGAGCAGTTCTTC. Protein sequence: CASSLVERGGGNEQFF.